What follows is one TCR beta chain and its context. This sample stems from a study of blood T cell repertoires in COVID-19. Study overall: Spain, Italy and the United States supplied samples that represented acute and convalescent COVID-19.

From germline, CDR1 is MGHRA and CDR2 YSYEKL. Trimming pared 7 bases from V and 7 bases from J, leaving 17 bases between. CDR3 length equals 14 residues. Study processing details: The authors estimated nucleated cell counts from reference gene primer amplification. Data came from immunoSEQ multiplex PCR; TCRdb stores just in-frame clones and leaves some out. Clone size and V and J calls were adopted from that table, with D and trimming inferred from the DNA. This table holds around 250,000 clones, around 81% found once. The chain joins TRBV4-1 to TRBJ2-1, with D unresolved. Sequenced material: peripheral blood. The receptor comes from a man between 25 and 39 years old who had recovered from COVID-19. Written as DNA, the CDR3 is TGCGCCAGCACCTCAGAGACTCTCGGTAATGAGCAGTTCTTC. Protein sequence: CASTSETLGNEQFF.